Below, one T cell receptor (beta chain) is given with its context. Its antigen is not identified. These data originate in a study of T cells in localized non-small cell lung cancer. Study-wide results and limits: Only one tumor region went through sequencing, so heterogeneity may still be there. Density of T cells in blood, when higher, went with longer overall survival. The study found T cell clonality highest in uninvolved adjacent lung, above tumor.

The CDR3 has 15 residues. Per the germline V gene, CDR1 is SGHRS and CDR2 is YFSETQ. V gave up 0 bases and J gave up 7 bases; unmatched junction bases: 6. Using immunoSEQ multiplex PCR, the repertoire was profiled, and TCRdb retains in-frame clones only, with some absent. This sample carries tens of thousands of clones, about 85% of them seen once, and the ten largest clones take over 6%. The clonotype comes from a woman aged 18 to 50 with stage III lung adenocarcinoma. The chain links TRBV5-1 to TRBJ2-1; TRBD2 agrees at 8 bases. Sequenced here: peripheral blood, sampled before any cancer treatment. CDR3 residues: CASSLGRGETNEQFF. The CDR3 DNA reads TGCGCCAGCAGCTTGGGGCGGGGGGAAACAAATGAGCAGTTCTTC.